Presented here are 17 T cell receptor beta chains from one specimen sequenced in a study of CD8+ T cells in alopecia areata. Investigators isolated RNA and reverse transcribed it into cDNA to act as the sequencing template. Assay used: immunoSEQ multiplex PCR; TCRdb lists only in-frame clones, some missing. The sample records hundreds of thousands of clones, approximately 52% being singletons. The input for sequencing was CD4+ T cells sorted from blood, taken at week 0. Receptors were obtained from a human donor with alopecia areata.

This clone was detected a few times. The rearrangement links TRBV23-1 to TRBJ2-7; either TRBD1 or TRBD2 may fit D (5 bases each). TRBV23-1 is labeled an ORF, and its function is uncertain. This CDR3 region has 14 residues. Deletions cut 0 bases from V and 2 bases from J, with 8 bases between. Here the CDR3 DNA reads TGCGCCAGCAGTCAATCGACGGGGCCCTACGAGCAGTACTTC. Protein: CASSQSTGPYEQYF.

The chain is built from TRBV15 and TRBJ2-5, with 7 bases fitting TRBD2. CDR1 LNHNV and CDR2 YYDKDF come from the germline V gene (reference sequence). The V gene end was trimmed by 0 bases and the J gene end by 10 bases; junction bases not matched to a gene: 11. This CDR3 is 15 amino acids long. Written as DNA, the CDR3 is TGTGCCACCAGCAGAGATTCCCTAGCGGAGAGGAACCAGTACTTC. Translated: CATSRDSLAERNQYF. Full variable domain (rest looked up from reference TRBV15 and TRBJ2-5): DAMVIQNPRYQVTQFGKPVTLSCSQTLNHNVMYWYQQKSSQAPKLLFHYYDKDFNNEADTPDNFQSRRPNTSFCFLDIRSPGLGDTAMYLCATSRDSLAERNQYFGPGTRLLVL.

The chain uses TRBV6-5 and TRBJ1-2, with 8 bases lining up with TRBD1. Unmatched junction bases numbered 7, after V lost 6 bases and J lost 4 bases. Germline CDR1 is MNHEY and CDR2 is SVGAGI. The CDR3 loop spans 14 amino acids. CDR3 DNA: TGTGCCAGCAGCCTTGGACAGGGACCCTATGGCTACACCTTC. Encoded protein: CASSLGQGPYGYTF.

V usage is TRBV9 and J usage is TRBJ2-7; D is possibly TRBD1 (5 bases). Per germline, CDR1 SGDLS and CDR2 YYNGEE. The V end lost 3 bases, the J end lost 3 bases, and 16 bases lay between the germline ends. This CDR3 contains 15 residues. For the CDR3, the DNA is TGTGCCAGCAGCGGAAGACACAGGCTACGCTACGAGCAGTACTTC. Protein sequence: CASSGRHRLRYEQYF.

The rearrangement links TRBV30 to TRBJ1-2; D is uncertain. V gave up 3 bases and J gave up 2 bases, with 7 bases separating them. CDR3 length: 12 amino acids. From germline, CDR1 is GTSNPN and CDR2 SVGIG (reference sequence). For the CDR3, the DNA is TGTGCCTGGAGGGACGGCAACTATGGCTACACCTTC. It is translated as CAWRDGNYGYTF.

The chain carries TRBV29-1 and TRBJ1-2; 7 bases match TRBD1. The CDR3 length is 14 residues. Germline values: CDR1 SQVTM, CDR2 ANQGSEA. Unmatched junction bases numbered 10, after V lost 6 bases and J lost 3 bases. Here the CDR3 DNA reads TGCAGCGTCACCGCCGGAGGACAGGACTATGGCTACACCTTC. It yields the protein CSVTAGGQDYGYTF.

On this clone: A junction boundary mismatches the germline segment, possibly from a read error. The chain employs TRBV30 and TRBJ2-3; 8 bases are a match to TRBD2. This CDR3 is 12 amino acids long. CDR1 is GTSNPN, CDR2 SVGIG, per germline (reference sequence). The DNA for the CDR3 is TGCACTAGCGGCATGGGTGCAGATACGCAGTATTTT. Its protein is CTSGMGADTQYF.

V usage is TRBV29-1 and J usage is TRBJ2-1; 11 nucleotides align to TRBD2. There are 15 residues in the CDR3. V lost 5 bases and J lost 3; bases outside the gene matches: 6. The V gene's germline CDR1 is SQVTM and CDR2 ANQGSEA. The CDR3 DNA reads TGCAGCGTTACCGGGACTAGCGGCGACTACAATGAGCAGTTCTTC. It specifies CSVTGTSGDYNEQFF.

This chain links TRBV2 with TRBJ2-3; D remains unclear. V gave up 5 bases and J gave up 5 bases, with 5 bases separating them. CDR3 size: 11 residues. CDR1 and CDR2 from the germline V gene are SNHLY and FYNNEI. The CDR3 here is CASSYKDTQYF. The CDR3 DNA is TGTGCCAGCAGTTATAAAGATACGCAGTATTTT.

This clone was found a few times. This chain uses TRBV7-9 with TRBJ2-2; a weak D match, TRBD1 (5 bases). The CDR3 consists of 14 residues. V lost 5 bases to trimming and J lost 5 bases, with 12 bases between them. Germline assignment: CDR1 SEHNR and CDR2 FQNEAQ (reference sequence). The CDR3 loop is CASSRTKGTGELFF. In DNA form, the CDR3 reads TGTGCCAGCAGCCGGACCAAGGGGACCGGGGAGCTGTTTTTT.

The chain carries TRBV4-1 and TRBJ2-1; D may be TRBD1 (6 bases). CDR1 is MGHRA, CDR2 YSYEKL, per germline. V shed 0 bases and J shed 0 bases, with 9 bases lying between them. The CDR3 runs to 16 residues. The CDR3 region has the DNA TGCGCCAGCAGCCAAGATCGACAGGACTCCTACAATGAGCAGTTCTTC. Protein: CASSQDRQDSYNEQFF.

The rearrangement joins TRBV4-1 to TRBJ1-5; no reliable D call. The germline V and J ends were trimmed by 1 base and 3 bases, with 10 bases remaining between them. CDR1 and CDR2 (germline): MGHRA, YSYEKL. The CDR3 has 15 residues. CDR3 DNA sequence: TGCGCCAGCAGCCAAGGCCGAGGTAACAATCAGCCCCAGCATTTT. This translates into CASSQGRGNNQPQHF.

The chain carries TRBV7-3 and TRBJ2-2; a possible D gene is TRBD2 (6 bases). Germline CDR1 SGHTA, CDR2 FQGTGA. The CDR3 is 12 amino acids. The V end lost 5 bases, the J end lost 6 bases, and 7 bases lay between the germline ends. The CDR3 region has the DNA TGTGCCAGCAGCCGGGAGTCCGGGGAGCTGTTTTTT. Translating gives CASSRESGELFF.

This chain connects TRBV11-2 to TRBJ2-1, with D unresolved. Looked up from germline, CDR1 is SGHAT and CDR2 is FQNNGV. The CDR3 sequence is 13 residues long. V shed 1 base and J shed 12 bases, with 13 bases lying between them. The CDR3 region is CASSLGHLLPQFF. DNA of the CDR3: TGTGCCAGCAGCTTAGGGCACCTGTTACCGCAGTTCTTC.

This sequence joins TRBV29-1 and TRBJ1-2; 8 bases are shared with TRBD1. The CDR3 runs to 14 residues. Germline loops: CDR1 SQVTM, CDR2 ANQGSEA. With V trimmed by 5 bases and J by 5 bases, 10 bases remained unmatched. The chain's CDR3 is CSVNIVDRGYGYTF. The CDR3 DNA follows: TGCAGCGTTAATATAGTCGACAGGGGTTATGGCTACACCTTC.

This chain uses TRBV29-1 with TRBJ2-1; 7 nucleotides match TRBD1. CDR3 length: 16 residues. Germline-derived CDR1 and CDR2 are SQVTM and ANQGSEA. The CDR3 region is CSTSPPGGRLYNEQFF. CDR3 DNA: TGCAGTACCTCCCCCCCAGGGGGTCGTTTGTACAATGAGCAGTTCTTC.

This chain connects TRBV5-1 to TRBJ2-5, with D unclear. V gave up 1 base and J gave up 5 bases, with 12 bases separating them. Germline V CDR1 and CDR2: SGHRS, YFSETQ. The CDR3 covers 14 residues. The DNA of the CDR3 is TGCGCCAGCAGCTTGACCCCGGGTTGGGAGACCCAGTACTTC. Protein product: CASSLTPGWETQYF.